Presented here are 19 T cell receptor beta chains from one specimen sequenced in a study of control samples from healthy donors and cancer patients. Libraries were prepared by immunoSEQ multiplex PCR; TCRdb keeps only in-frame clonotypes and omits some of them. The data hold roughly 120,000 clones, with about nine tenths observed a single time. Sample: blood. Receptor source: a human donor in good health. The donor label of this sample is uncertain.

This clone was picked up a small number of times. This chain uses TRBV6-5 with TRBJ2-7; 9 bases are a match to TRBD1. CDR3 length equals 14 residues. The germline gives CDR1 MNHEY, CDR2 SVGAGI. The junction had 3 bases not matched to a gene; V was cut back by 6 bases and J by 0 bases. The CDR3 DNA sequence: TGTGCCAGCAGGGGACAGGGATACTCCTACGAGCAGTACTTC. It is translated as CASRGQGYSYEQYF.

The rearrangement joins TRBV3-1 (or the pseudogene TRBV3-2) to TRBJ2-3, with 8 positions matching TRBD2. Germline CDR1 LGHDT, CDR2 YNNKEL (reference sequence). Trimming removed 4 bases from V and 3 bases from J; junction bases left unmatched: 3. CDR3 size: 14 residues. This CDR3 is CASSPGGPTDTQYF. The CDR3 coding sequence is TGTGCCAGCAGCCCGGGGGGGCCGACAGATACGCAGTATTTT.

The chain couples TRBV5-1 to TRBJ2-2, with 7 bases lining up with TRBD2. This CDR3 spans 15 amino acids. Germline V gives CDR1 SGHRS, CDR2 YFSETQ. The junction had 8 bases not matched to a gene; V was cut back by 4 bases and J by 5 bases. Here the CDR3 reads CASSPGEGSTGELFF. The CDR3 DNA sequence: TGCGCCAGCAGCCCTGGGGAGGGTTCAACCGGGGAGCTGTTTTTT. The variable domain in full, with the rest retrieved from reference TRBV5-1 and TRBJ2-2, is KAGVTQTPRYLIKTRGQQVTLSCSPISGHRSVSWYQQTPGQGLQFLFEYFSETQRNKGNFPGRFSGRQFSNSRSEMNVSTLELGDSALYLCASSPGEGSTGELFFGEGSRLTVL.

The chain couples TRBV5-1 to TRBJ1-1, with no clear D. Trimming cost V 4 bases and J 6 bases, with 19 bases left between them. CDR1 SGHRS and CDR2 YFSETQ come from the germline V gene. This CDR3 has 15 amino acids. The CDR3 reads CASSPMDPGRSEAFF. Here the CDR3 DNA reads TGCGCCAGCAGCCCTATGGACCCAGGTCGGTCTGAAGCTTTCTTT.

This clone counts as medium-sized. The chain joins TRBV28 to TRBJ1-1, with D unclear. The CDR3 sequence is 15 residues long. CDR1 MDHEN and CDR2 SYDVKM come from the germline V gene. V was pared by 3 bases and J by 0 bases, with 11 bases between. The CDR3 is CASSLMAEMNTEAFF. In DNA, the CDR3 is TGTGCCAGCAGTTTGATGGCAGAGATGAACACTGAAGCTTTCTTT.

J is TRBJ1-3 and V is TRBV11-2; D unclear. The CDR3 length is 15 residues. The germline gives CDR1 SGHAT, CDR2 FQNNGV. The V and J ends lost 4 bases and 0 bases respectively, with 10 bases between them. CDR3 region: CASSSRPGSGNTIYF. DNA of the CDR3: TGTGCCAGCAGCTCCCGCCCGGGCTCTGGAAACACCATATATTTT.

The chain combines TRBV4-3 with TRBJ1-2; D is possibly TRBD1 (6 bases). Trimming removed 0 bases at V and 6 bases at J, with 20 bases between. There are 17 residues in the CDR3. In germline, CDR1 is LGHNA, CDR2 YSLEER. As DNA, the CDR3 is TGCGCCAGCAGCCAAGAATGGCCCCGACAGGCGAGTGATGGCTACACCTTC. It translates to CASSQEWPRQASDGYTF.

The gene calls are TRBV21-1 and TRBJ2-7; the table's D call, TRBD1, has no DNA check behind it. TRBV21-1 is a known pseudogene. The length of the CDR3 is 17 residues. The CDR3 DNA reads TGTGCCAGCAGCCCTCTTAGGGGAGACAGGGGGTCCTACGAGCAGTACTTC. It translates to CASSPLRGDRGSYEQYF.

V and J are TRBV27 and TRBJ1-1, with D uncertain. CDR1 and CDR2 (germline): MNHEY, SMNVEV (reference sequence). V dropped 5 bases and J dropped 3 bases, with 10 bases sitting between them. The CDR3 loop spans 13 amino acids. CDR3 sequence (DNA): TGTGCCAGCAGTGACCGATGGGACACTGAAGCTTTCTTT. Translation gives CASSDRWDTEAFF.

This clone was seen more than once but under ten times. The chain joins TRBV19 to TRBJ2-1; D is undetermined. V dropped 2 bases and J dropped 4 bases, with 6 bases sitting between them. The CDR3 has 13 amino acids. Germline assignment: CDR1 LNHDA and CDR2 SQIVND (reference sequence). The CDR3 loop is CASSIPQYNEQFF. As DNA, the CDR3 is TGTGCCAGTAGTATACCACAGTACAATGAGCAGTTCTTC.

Only one count was recorded for this clone. The chain carries TRBV3-1 (or the pseudogene TRBV3-2) and TRBJ1-1; D is unclear. Deletions cut 4 bases from V and 1 base from J, with 4 bases between. The CDR3 has 12 amino acids. Germline CDR1 is LGHDT and CDR2 is YNNKEL (reference sequence). CDR3: CASSLRNTEAFF. CDR3 coding DNA: TGTGCCAGCAGCCTGAGGAACACTGAAGCTTTCTTT.

The chain recombines TRBV6-4 with TRBJ1-5, with D possibly being TRBD1 (5 bases). The V gene lost 3 bases and the J gene lost 3 bases, with 12 bases spanning the gap. The CDR3 runs 15 residues. Germline V gives CDR1 MRHNA, CDR2 SNTAGT. CDR3 nucleotide sequence: TGTGCCAGCAGTGAAGTGGGGGGGAACAATCAGCCCCAGCATTTT. Translation gives CASSEVGGNNQPQHF.

The chain combines TRBV6-6 with TRBJ2-5; 8 bases agree with TRBD1. V dropped 6 bases and J dropped 5; count of bases not matched to a gene: 5. Germline assignment: CDR1 MNHNY and CDR2 SVGAGI (reference sequence). The CDR3 runs 13 residues. CDR3 loop: CASRPRGRETQYF. DNA of the CDR3: TGTGCCAGCAGACCCAGGGGGCGGGAGACCCAGTACTTC.

This chain uses TRBV11-3 with TRBJ2-2, with 8 bases fitting TRBD1. V lost 5 bases and J lost 2; bases outside the gene matches: 7. CDR3 length: 16 residues. Germline V gene lookup returns CDR1 SGHNT and CDR2 YENEEA. CDR3 coding DNA: TGTGCCAGCAGCCAGTCCTCAGGGGGCAACACCGGGGAGCTGTTTTTT. It encodes CASSQSSGGNTGELFF. The complete variable domain, with remaining parts taken from reference TRBV11-3 and TRBJ2-2, reads EAGVVQSPRYKIIEKKQPVAFWCNPISGHNTLYWYLQNLGQGPELLIRYENEEAVDDSQLPKDRFSAERLKGVDSTLKIQPAELGDSAVYLCASSQSSGGNTGELFFGEGSRLTVL.

The V and J genes are TRBV19 and TRBJ1-2; 9 bases match TRBD1. Germline loops: CDR1 LNHDA, CDR2 SQIVND (reference sequence). V dropped 5 bases and J dropped 3; count of bases not matched to a gene: 13. The CDR3 has 17 residues. The CDR3 sequence: CASSLHRGQGIHYGYTF. DNA of the CDR3: TGTGCCAGTAGTCTACACCGGGGACAGGGTATCCACTATGGCTACACCTTC.

The genes are TRBV21-1 and TRBJ1-2. TRBV21-1 is a pseudogene locus. The CDR3 is made up of 14 amino acids. The CDR3 DNA is TGTGCCAGCAGCACCGGGGGGGGGCAGGATGGCTACACCTTC. The encoded protein is CASSTGGGQDGYTF.

CDR3 sequence: CASSEREYGYTF. The CDR3 DNA is TGCGCCAGCAGTGAGCGCGAGTATGGCTACACCTTC. The V gene is TRBV10-2, the J gene TRBJ1-2; no clear D gene. Germline V gene lookup returns CDR1 WSHSY and CDR2 SAAADI. Trimming removed 2 bases at V and 5 bases at J, with 6 bases between. The length of the CDR3 is 12 residues.

CDR3 loop: CASSMYNQPQHF. The CDR3 region has the DNA TGTGCCAGCAGTATGTATAATCAGCCCCAGCATTTT. This chain connects TRBV28 to TRBJ1-5; D is uncertain. From germline, CDR1 is MDHEN and CDR2 SYDVKM. The length of the CDR3 is 12 residues. V was trimmed by 5 bases and J by 4 bases, leaving 6 bases between them.

The rearrangement links TRBV3-1 (or the pseudogene TRBV3-2) to TRBJ1-2; D ambiguous. Germline CDR1 reads LGHDT; CDR2 reads YNNKEL (reference sequence). The CDR3 has 13 residues. V lost 1 base and J lost 7, with 10 bases in between. CDR3 DNA sequence: TGTGCCAGCAGCCAAGTGGTGGTTGGTGGCTACACCTTC. Translation gives CASSQVVVGGYTF.